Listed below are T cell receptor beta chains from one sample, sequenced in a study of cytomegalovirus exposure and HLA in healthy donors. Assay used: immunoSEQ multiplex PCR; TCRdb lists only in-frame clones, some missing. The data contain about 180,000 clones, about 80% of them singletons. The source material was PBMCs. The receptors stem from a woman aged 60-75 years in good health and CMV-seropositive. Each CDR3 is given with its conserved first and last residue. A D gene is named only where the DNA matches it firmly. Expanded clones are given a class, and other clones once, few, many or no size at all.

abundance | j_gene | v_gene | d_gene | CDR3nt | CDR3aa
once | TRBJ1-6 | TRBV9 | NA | TGTGCCAGCAGCCAGGGAAATGAATCACCCCTCCACTTT | CASSQGNESPLHF
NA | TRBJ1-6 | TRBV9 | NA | TGTGCCAGCAGCGTAGTGGGACACGGAGCGCCCCTCCACTTT | CASSVVGHGAPLHF
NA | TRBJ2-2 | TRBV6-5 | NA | TGTGCCAGCAGTTACTCAGGGGAACTAACCGGGGAGCTGTTTTTT | CASSYSGELTGELFF
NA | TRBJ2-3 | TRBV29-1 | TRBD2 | TGCAGCGCCCCTGGGGAGACGGGGGGGGATACGCAGTATTTT | CSAPGETGGDTQYF
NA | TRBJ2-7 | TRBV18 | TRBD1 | TGTGCCAGCTCACCAAAACTACAGGGGCGTCACGAGCAGTACTTC | CASSPKLQGRHEQYF
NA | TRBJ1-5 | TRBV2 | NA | TGTGCCAGCAGTGTGGCCCACAATCAGCCCCAGCATTTT | CASSVAHNQPQHF
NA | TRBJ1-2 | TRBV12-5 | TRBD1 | TGTGCTAGTGGTTCCAGGACAGGGGCAGAGCACTATGGCTACACCTTC | CASGSRTGAEHYGYTF
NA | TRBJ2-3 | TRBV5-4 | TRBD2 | TGTGCCAGCAGCGGACTAGCGGGGGGGCCGGGTCGCACAGATACGCAGTATTTT | CASSGLAGGPGRTDTQYF
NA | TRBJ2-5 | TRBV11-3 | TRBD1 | TGTGCCAGCAGCTCGGGACAGGGGTACCAAGAGACCCAGTACTTC | CASSSGQGYQETQYF
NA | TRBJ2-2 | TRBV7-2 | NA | TGTGCCAGCAGCTTAGACAGAAACACCGGGGAGCTGTTTTTT | CASSLDRNTGELFF
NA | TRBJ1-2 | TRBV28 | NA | TGTGCCAGCAACGCCCCACGAGCTAACTATGGCTACACCTTC | CASNAPRANYGYTF
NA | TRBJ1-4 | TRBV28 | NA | TGTGCCAGCAGTCGAACAGGGACAACTAATGAAAAACTGTTTTTT | CASSRTGTTNEKLFF
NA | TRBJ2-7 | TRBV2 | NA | TGTGCCAGCAGTGAGGACAGTTCCTACGAGCAGTACTTC | CASSEDSSYEQYF
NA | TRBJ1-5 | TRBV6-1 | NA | TGTGCCACCACCCGGACATTGTTAGCGGATCAGCCCCAGCATTTT | CATTRTLLADQPQHF
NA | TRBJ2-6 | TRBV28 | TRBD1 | TGTGCCAGCAGCACATCAGGGGGCTCTGGGGCCAACGTCCTGACTTTC | CASSTSGGSGANVLTF